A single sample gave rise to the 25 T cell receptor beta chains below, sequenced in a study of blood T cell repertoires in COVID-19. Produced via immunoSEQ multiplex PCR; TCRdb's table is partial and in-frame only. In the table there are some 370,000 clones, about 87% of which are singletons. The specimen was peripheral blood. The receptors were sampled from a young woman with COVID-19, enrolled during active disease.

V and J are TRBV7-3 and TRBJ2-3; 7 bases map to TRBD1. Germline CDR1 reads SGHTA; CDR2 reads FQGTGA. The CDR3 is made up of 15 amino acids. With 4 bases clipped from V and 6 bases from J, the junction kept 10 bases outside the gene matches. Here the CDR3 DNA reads TGTGCCAGCAGCTCGGGACAGAGCCTCCCGGATACGCAGTATTTT. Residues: CASSSGQSLPDTQYF.

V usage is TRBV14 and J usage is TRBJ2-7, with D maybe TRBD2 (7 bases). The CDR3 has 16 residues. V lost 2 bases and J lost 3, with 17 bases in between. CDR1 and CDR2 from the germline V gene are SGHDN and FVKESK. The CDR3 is CASSQNLAGAGYEQYF. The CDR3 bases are TGTGCCAGCAGCCAAAATTTGGCGGGGGCTGGCTACGAGCAGTACTTC.

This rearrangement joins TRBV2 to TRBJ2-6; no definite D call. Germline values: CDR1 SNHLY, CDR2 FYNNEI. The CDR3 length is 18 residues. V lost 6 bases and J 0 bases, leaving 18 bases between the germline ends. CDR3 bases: TGTGCCAGCAGGACCGACGGGTCCCTGCTCTCTGGGGCCAACGTCCTGACTTTC. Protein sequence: CASRTDGSLLSGANVLTF.

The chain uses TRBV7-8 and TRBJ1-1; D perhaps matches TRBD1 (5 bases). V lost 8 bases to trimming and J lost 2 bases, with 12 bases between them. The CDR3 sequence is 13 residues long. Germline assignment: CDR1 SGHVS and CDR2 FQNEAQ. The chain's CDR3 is CASSRGSNTEAFF. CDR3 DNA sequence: TGTGCCAGCTCAAGGGGAAGTAACACTGAAGCTTTCTTT.

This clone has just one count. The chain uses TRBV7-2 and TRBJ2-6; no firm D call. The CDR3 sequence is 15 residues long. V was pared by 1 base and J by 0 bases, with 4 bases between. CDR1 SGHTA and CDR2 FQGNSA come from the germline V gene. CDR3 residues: CASSLDISGANVLTF. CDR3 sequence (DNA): TGTGCCAGCAGCTTAGACATCTCTGGGGCCAACGTCCTGACTTTC.

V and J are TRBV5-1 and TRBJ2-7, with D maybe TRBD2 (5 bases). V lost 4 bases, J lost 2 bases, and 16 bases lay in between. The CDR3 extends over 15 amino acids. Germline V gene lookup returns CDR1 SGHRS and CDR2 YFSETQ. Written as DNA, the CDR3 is TGCGCCAGCAGCCCGACTGGACTCCTAACCTACGAGCAGTACTTC. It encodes CASSPTGLLTYEQYF.

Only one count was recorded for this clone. The CDR3 reads CASRRSDGYTF. The CDR3 DNA follows: TGTGCCAGCAGGCGGTCGGATGGCTACACCTTC. The gene calls are TRBV6-6 and TRBJ1-2; D not resolved. Germline CDR1 and CDR2: MNHNY and SVGAGI (reference sequence). V was shortened by 6 bases and J by 6 bases, with 8 bases between the two germline ends. CDR3 length equals 11 residues.

This CDR3 is CASSSYDRDNQPQHF. CDR3 in DNA: TGTGCCAGCAGCTCATACGACAGGGACAATCAGCCCCAGCATTTT. The V and J genes are TRBV5-6 and TRBJ1-5; 7 nucleotides agree with TRBD1. CDR1 is SGHDT and CDR2 is YYEEEE in the germline V gene. With 3 bases clipped from V and 3 bases from J, the junction kept 6 bases outside the gene matches. This CDR3 is 15 amino acids long.

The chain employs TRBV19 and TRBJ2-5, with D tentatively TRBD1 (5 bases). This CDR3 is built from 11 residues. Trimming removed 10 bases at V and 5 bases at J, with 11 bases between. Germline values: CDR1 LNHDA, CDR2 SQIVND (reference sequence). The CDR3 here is CATGRRETQYF. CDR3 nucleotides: TGTGCCACAGGGCGGCGGGAGACCCAGTACTTC.

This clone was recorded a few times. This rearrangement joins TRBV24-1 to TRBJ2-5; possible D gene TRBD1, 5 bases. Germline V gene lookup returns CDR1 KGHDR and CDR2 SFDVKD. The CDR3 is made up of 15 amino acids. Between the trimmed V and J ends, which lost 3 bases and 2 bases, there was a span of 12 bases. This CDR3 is CATSDLKGSQETQYF. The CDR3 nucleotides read TGTGCCACCAGTGATCTGAAGGGGTCACAAGAGACCCAGTACTTC.

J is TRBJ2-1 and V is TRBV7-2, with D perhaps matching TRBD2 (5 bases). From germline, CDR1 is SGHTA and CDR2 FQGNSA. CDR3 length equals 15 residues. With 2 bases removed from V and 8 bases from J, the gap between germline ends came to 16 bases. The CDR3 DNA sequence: TGTGCCAGCAGCTTAAGCGGCCGGAGAGTCGATGAGCAGTTCTTC. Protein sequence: CASSLSGRRVDEQFF.

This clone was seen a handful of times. The CDR3 spells CASSPGDRGKSYEQYF. CDR3 sequence (DNA): TGTGCCAGCAGCCCAGGGGACAGGGGAAAATCCTACGAGCAGTACTTC. The J gene is TRBJ2-7, the V gene TRBV7-9, with 10 bases matching TRBD1. Trimming took 5 bases from V and 1 from J; bases not matched to a gene: 8. The length of the CDR3 is 16 residues. Germline V lookup: CDR1 SEHNR, CDR2 FQNEAQ (reference sequence).

The CDR3 region has the DNA TGTGCCAGCAGTTTGGGCTCAAACTCCTACAATGAGCAGTTCTTC. Protein product: CASSLGSNSYNEQFF. The chain is built from TRBV27 and TRBJ2-1; D remains unclear. The CDR3 length is 15 residues. Per the germline V gene, CDR1 is MNHEY and CDR2 is SMNVEV (reference sequence). V dropped 3 bases and J dropped 0 bases, with 9 bases sitting between them.

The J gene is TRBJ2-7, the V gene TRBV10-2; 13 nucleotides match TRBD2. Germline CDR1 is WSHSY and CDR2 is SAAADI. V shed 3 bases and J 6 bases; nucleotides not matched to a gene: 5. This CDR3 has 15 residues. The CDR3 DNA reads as TGCGCCAGCAGTGACGCGGGACTAGCGGGACTCGAGCAGTACTTC. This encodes CASSDAGLAGLEQYF.

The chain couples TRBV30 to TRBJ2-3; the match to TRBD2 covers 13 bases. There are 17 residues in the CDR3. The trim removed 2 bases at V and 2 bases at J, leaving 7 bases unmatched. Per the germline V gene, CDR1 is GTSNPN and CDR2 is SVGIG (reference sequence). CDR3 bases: TGTGCCTGGAGTTCCCCGGGACTAGCGGGGTACACAGATACGCAGTATTTT. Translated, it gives CAWSSPGLAGYTDTQYF.

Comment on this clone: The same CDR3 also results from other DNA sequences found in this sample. The CDR3 sequence: CASSVGGSQGNEQFF. In nucleotides, the CDR3 is TGTGCCAGCAGCGTAGGGGGTTCTCAGGGGAATGAGCAGTTCTTC. The chain has TRBV9 and TRBJ2-1; D is perhaps TRBD1 (6 bases). Germline values: CDR1 SGDLS, CDR2 YYNGEE. The CDR3 covers 15 residues. V shed 0 bases and J shed 7 bases, with 14 bases lying between them.

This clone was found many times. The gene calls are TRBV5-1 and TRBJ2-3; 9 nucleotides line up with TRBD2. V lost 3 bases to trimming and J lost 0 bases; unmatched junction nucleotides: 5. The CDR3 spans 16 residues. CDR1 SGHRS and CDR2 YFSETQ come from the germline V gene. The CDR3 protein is CASSWTSASSTDTQYF. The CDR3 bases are TGCGCCAGCAGCTGGACTAGCGCGTCTAGCACAGATACGCAGTATTTT.

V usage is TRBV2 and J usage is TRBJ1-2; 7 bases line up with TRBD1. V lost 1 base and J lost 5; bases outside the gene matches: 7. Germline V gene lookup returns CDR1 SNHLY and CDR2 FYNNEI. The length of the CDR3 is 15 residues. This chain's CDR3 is CASSEEIQGRYGYTF. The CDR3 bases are TGTGCCAGCAGTGAAGAAATACAGGGGAGGTATGGCTACACCTTC. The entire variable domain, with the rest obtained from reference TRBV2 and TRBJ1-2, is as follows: EPEVTQTPSHQVTQMGQEVILRCVPISNHLYFYWYRQILGQKVEFLVSFYNNEISEKSEIFDDQFSVERPDGSNFTLKIRSTKLEDSAMYFCASSEEIQGRYGYTFGSGTRLTVV.

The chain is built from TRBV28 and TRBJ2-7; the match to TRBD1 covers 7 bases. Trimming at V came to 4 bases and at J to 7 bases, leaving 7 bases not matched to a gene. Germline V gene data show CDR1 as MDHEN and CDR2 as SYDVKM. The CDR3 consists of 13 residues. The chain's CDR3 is CASSYWTGWEQYF. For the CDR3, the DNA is TGTGCCAGCAGTTATTGGACAGGCTGGGAGCAGTACTTC.

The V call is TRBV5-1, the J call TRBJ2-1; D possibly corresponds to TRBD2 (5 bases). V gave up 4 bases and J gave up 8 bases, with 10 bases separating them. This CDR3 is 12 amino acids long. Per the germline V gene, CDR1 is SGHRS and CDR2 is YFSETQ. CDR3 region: CASSVSSDEQFF. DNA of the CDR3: TGCGCCAGCAGCGTTAGTAGCGATGAGCAGTTCTTC. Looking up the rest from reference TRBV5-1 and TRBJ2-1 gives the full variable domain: KAGVTQTPRYLIKTRGQQVTLSCSPISGHRSVSWYQQTPGQGLQFLFEYFSETQRNKGNFPGRFSGRQFSNSRSEMNVSTLELGDSALYLCASSVSSDEQFFGPGTRLTVL.

DNA of the CDR3: TGTGCCAGCAGTAACCTCGGGGATCAGCCCCAGCATTTT. Amino acid sequence: CASSNLGDQPQHF. The V and J genes are TRBV28 and TRBJ1-5; D ambiguous. The V end was cut by 5 bases, the J end by 5 bases, with 10 bases between. The CDR3 is made up of 13 amino acids. The germline gives CDR1 MDHEN, CDR2 SYDVKM.

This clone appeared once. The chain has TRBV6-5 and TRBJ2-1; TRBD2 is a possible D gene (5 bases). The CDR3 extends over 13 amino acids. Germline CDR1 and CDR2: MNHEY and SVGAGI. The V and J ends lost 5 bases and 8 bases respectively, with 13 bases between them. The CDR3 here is CASSRSGMDEQFF. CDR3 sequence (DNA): TGTGCCAGCAGTAGGTCGGGGATGGATGAGCAGTTCTTC.

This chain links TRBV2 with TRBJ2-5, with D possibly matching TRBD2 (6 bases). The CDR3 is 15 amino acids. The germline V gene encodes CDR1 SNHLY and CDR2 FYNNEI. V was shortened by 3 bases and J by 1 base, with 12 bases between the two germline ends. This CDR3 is CASSEDSGGQETQYF. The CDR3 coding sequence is TGTGCCAGCAGTGAGGATAGCGGAGGCCAAGAGACCCAGTACTTC.

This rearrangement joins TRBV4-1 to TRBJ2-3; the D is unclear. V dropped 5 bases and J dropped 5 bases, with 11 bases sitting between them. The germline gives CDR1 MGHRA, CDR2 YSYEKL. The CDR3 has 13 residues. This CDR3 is CASSFPSGDTQYF. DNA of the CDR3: TGCGCCAGCAGCTTTCCCTCCGGAGATACGCAGTATTTT.

CDR3 nucleotide sequence: TGTGCCAGCAGTGTGTTTCTTTCCTACAATGAGCAGTTCTTC. Encoded protein: CASSVFLSYNEQFF. The chain combines TRBV2 with TRBJ2-1; D gene ambiguous. V lost 4 bases and J 1 base, leaving 8 bases between the germline ends. From germline, CDR1 is SNHLY and CDR2 FYNNEI. The CDR3 is made up of 14 amino acids.